Presented here are 4 T cell receptor beta chains from one specimen sequenced in a study of beta chain features in type 1 diabetes. Isolated RNA was reverse transcribed in full, so expressed TCRB transcripts were sequenced. Measured with immunoSEQ multiplex PCR; TCRdb has only the in-frame clones, and not every one. This sample has 200,000 to 300,000 clones, with over 20% found just once. Which antigens these TCRs recognize remains unknown. Whole-study findings and limits: Type 1 diabetes patients had TCRB CDR3s that were shorter (moderately but significantly so) in all four CD4+ subsets.

Sequenced input: naive CD4+ T cells from blood. The receptor set was obtained from a woman aged 40 to 50 with type 1 diabetes.

This clone showed up just a few times. The gene calls are TRBV4-1 and TRBJ1-1; 7 positions agree with TRBD1. CDR1 is MGHRA and CDR2 is YSYEKL in the germline V gene. Trimming cost V 1 base and J 6 bases; bases outside gene matches: 5. This CDR3 comprises 14 residues. The CDR3 sequence: CASSQAGQGAEAFF. For the CDR3, the DNA is TGCGCCAGCAGCCAAGCTGGGCAGGGGGCTGAAGCTTTCTTT.

The V gene is TRBV5-4, the J gene TRBJ2-7; 10 bases agree with TRBD2. This CDR3 is built from 14 residues. V trimming: 3 bases; J trimming: 7 bases; junction bases outside the gene matches: 7. Germline CDR1 reads SGHNT; CDR2 reads YYREEE (reference sequence). The chain's CDR3 is CASSSLAGVKEQYF. DNA of the CDR3: TGTGCCAGCAGCTCTCTAGCGGGGGTTAAAGAGCAGTACTTC. Full variable domain (outside the CDR3, taken from reference TRBV5-4 and TRBJ2-7): ETGVTQSPTHLIKTRGQQVTLRCSSQSGHNTVSWYQQALGQGPQFIFQYYREEENGRGNFPPRFSGLQFPNYSSELNVNALELDDSALYLCASSSLAGVKEQYFGPGTRLTVT.

CDR3 loop: CASSPTGSGYTF. The CDR3 DNA reads as TGTGCCAGCAGCCCGACAGGGAGCGGCTACACCTTC. This chain links TRBV11-2 with TRBJ1-2; 7 bases are shared with TRBD1. CDR3 length equals 12 residues. Germline V gene data show CDR1 as SGHAT and CDR2 as FQNNGV. The V and J ends lost 5 bases and 8 bases, in that order; junction bases with no gene match: 5.

This chain connects TRBV15 to TRBJ1-2, with unresolved D. Germline V CDR1 and CDR2: LNHNV, YYDKDF (reference sequence). V lost 0 bases and J 5 bases, leaving 13 bases between the germline ends. CDR3 length: 15 amino acids. CDR3 bases: TGTGCCACCAGCAGAGAAGACACTGGAGGGTATGGCTACACCTTC. It codes for CATSREDTGGYGYTF. Full variable domain (outside the CDR3, taken from reference TRBV15 and TRBJ1-2): DAMVIQNPRYQVTQFGKPVTLSCSQTLNHNVMYWYQQKSSQAPKLLFHYYDKDFNNEADTPDNFQSRRPNTSFCFLDIRSPGLGDTAMYLCATSREDTGGYGYTFGSGTRLTVV.